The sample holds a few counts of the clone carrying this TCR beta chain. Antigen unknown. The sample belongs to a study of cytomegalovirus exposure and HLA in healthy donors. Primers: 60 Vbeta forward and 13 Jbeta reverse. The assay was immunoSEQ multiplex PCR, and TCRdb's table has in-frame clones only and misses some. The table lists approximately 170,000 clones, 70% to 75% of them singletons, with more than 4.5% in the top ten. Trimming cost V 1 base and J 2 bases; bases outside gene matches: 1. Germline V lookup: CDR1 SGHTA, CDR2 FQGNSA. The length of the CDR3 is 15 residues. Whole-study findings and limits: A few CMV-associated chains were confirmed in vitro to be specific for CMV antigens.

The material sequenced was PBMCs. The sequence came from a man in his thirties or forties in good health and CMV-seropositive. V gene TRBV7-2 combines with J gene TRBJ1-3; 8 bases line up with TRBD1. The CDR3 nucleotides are TGTGCCAGCAGCTTAGGGACAGGGCCTGGAAACACCATATATTTT. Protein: CASSLGTGPGNTIYF. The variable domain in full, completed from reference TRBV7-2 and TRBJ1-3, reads GAGVSQSPSNKVTEKGKDVELRCDPISGHTALYWYRQSLGQGLEFLIYFQGNSAPDKSGLPSDRFSAERTGGSVSTLTIQRTQQEDSAVYLCASSLGTGPGNTIYFGEGSWLTVV.